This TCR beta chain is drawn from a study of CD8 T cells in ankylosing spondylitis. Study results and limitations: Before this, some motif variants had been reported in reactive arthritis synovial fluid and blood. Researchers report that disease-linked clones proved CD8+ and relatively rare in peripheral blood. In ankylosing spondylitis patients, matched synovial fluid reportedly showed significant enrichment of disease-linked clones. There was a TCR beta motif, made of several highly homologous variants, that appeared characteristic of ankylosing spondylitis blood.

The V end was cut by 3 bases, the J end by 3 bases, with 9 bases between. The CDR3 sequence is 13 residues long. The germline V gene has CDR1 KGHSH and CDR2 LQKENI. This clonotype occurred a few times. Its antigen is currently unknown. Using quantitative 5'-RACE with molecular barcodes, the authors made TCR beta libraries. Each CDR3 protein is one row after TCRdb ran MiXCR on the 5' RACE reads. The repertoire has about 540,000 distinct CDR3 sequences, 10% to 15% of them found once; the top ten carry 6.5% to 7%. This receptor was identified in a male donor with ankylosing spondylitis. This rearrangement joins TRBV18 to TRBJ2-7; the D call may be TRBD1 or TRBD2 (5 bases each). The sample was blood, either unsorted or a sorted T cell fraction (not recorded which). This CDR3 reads CASSPGVDYEQYV. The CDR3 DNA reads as TGTGCCAGCTCACCGGGGGTGGACTACGAGCAGTACGTC.